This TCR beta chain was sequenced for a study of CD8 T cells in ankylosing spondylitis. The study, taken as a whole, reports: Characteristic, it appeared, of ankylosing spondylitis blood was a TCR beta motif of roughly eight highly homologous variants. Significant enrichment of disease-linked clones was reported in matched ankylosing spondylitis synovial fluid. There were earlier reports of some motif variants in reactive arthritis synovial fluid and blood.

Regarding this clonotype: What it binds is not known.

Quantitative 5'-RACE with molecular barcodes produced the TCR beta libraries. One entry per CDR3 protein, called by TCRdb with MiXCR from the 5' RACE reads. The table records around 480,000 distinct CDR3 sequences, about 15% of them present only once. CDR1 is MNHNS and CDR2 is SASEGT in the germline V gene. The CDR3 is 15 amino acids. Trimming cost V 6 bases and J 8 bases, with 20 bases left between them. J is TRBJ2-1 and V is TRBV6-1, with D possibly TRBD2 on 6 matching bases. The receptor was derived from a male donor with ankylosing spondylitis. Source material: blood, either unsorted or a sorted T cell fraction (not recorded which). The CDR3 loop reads CASSHSAGGVDEQFF. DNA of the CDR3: TGTGCCAGCAGCCATAGCGCCGGGGGTGTGGATGAGCAGTTCTTC.